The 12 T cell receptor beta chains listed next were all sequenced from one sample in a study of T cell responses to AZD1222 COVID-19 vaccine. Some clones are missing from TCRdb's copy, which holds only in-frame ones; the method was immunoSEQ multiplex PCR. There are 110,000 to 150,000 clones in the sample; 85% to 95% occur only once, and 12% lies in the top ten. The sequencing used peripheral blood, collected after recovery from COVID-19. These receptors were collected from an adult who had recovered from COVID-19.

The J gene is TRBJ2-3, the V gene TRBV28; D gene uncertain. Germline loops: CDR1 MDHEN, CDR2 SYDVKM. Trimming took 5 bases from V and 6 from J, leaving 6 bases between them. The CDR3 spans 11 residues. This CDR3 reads CASSRVDTQYF. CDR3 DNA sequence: TGTGCCAGCAGTCGAGTTGATACGCAGTATTTT.

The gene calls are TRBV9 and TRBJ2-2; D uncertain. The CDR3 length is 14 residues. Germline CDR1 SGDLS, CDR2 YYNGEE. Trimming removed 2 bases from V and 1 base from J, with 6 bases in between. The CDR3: CASSVTENTGELFF. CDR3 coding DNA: TGTGCCAGCAGCGTTACGGAGAACACCGGGGAGCTGTTTTTT.

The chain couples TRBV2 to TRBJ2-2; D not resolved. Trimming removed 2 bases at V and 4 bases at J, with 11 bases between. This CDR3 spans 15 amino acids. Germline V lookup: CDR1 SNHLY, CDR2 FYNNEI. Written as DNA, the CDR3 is TGTGCCAGCAGTGAAATCGAGTCTGGCACCGGGGAGCTGTTTTTT. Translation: CASSEIESGTGELFF.

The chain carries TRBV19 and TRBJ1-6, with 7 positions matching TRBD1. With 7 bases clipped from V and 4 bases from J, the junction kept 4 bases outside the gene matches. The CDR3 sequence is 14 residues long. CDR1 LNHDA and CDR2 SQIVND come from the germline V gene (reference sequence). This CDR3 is CASNTGQYNSPLHF. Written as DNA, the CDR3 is TGTGCCAGTAACACGGGACAGTATAATTCACCCCTCCACTTT.

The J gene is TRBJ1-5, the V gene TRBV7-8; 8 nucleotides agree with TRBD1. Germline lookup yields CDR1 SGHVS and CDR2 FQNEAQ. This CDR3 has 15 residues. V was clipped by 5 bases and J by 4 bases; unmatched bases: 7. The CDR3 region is CASSQGQGRNQPQHF. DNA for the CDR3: TGTGCCAGCAGCCAAGGACAGGGAAGAAATCAGCCCCAGCATTTT.

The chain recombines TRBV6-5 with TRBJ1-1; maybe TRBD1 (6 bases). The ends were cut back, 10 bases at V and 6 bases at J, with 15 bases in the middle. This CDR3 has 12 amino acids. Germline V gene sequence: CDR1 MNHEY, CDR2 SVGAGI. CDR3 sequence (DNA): TGTGCCACTCGGGGGCGACCCGCTGAAGCTTTCTTT. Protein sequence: CATRGRPAEAFF.

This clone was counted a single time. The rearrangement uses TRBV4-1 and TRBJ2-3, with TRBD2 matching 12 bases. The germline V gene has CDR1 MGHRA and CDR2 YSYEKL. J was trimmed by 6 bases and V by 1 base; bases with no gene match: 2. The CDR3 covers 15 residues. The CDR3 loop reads CASSQGTSGRDTQYF. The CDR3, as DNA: TGCGCCAGCAGCCAAGGTACTAGCGGGAGGGATACGCAGTATTTT.

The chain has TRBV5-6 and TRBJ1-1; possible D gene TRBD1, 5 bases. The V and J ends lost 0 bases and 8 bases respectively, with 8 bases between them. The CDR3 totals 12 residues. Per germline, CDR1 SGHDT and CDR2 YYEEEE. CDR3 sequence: CASSLGGREAFF. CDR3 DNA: TGTGCCAGCAGCTTGGGGGGACGGGAAGCTTTCTTT.

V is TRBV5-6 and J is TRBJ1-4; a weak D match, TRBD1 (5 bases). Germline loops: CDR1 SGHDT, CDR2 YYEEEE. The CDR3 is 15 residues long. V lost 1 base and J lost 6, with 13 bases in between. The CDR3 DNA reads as TGTGCCAGCAGCTTGTCGGGACCTGGTGATGAAAAACTGTTTTTT. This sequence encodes CASSLSGPGDEKLFF. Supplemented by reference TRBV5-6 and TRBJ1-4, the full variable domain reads DAGVTQSPTHLIKTRGQQVTLRCSPKSGHDTVSWYQQALGQGPQFIFQYYEEEERQRGNFPDRFSGHQFPNYSSELNVNALLLGDSALYLCASSLSGPGDEKLFFGSGTQLSVL.

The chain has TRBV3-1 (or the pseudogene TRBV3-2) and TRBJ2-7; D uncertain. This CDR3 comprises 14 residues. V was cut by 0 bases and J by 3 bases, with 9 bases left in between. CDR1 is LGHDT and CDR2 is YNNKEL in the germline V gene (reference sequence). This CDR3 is CASSQEGAFYEQYF. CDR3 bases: TGTGCCAGCAGCCAAGAAGGCGCGTTCTACGAGCAGTACTTC.

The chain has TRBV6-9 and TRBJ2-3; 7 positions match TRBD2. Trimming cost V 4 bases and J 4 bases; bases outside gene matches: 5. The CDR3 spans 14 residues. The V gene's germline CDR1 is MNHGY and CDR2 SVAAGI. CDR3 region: CASSLTSSSDTQYF. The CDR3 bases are TGTGCCAGCAGTTTGACTAGCAGTTCAGATACGCAGTATTTT.

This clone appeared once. The CDR3 DNA reads TGTGCCAGCAGCGGGGACCTAAATGAAAAACTGTTTTTT. This translates into CASSGDLNEKLFF. The V gene is TRBV9, the J gene TRBJ1-4; the D gene is possibly TRBD1 (5 bases). Deletions cut 3 bases from V and 5 bases from J, with 8 bases between. Germline lookup yields CDR1 SGDLS and CDR2 YYNGEE. This CDR3 is 13 amino acids long.